This T cell receptor (beta chain) was recorded in a study of cytomegalovirus exposure and HLA in healthy donors. The PCR contained 60 Vbeta and 13 Jbeta primers. Sequenced by immunoSEQ multiplex PCR; TCRdb stores in-frame clones only, minus some. The sample shows over 150,000 clones, about two thirds of them seen only once. Healthy bone marrow donors made up the donors. Of note for this clone: Its antigen is not known.

Study observations and caveats: TCR beta chain V- and J-gene trimming was linked, in a later analysis, to a missense variant in DCLRE1C.

The sequenced sample was PBMCs. The clonotype comes from a woman aged 25 to 39 in good health and CMV-seronegative.

The CDR3 DNA is TGTGCCAGCAGCTTGCCAGGGGCAGATACGCAGTATTTT. Its protein product is CASSLPGADTQYF. The rearrangement links TRBV5-4 to TRBJ2-3; TRBD1 is a possible D gene (6 bases). Germline V gives CDR1 SGHNT, CDR2 YYREEE (reference sequence). V lost 1 base and J lost 4, with 7 bases in between. This CDR3 is 13 amino acids long.